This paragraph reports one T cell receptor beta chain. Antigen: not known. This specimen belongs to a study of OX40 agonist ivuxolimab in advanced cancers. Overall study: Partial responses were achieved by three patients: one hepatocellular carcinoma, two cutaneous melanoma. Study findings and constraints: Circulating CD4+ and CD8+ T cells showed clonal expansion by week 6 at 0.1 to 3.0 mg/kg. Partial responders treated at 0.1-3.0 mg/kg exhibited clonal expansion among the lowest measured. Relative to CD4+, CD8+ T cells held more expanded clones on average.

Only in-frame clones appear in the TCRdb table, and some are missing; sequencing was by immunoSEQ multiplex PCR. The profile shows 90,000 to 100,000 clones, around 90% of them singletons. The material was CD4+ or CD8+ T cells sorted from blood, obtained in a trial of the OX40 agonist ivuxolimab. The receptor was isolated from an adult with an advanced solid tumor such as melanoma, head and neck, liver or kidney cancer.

CDR3: CASLGTGLGSYEQYF. CDR3 in DNA: TGTGCCTCGCTTGGGACGGGACTAGGGAGCTACGAGCAGTACTTC. The rearrangement uses TRBV10-3 and TRBJ2-7; 8 positions match TRBD2. The CDR3 sequence is 15 residues long. The junction had 15 bases not matched to a gene; V was cut back by 11 bases and J by 3 bases. Germline assignment: CDR1 ENHRY and CDR2 SYGVKD.